Below, 32 T cell receptor beta chains from the same sample are listed, as sequenced in a study of blood T cell repertoires in COVID-19. The repertoire was sequenced with immunoSEQ multiplex PCR; TCRdb's copy has only in-frame clones and lacks some. The data show approximately 150,000 clones, about 86% seen once. The specimen sequenced was peripheral blood. The receptors were sampled from a woman aged 55 to 70 with acute or convalescent COVID-19.

CDR3 nucleotide sequence: TGTGCCACCAGCAGAGGCGGAGGCCTAACCGGGGAGCTGTTTTTT. Amino acid sequence: CATSRGGGLTGELFF. V gene TRBV15 combines with J gene TRBJ2-2; the D gene is possibly TRBD2 (5 bases). Germline-derived CDR1 and CDR2 are LNHNV and YYDKDF (reference sequence). Trimming removed 1 base from V and 5 bases from J, with 11 bases in between. The CDR3 contains 15 residues. The full variable domain, its missing parts supplied by reference TRBV15 and TRBJ2-2, is DAMVIQNPRYQVTQFGKPVTLSCSQTLNHNVMYWYQQKSSQAPKLLFHYYDKDFNNEADTPDNFQSRRPNTSFCFLDIRSPGLGDTAMYLCATSRGGGLTGELFFGEGSRLTVL.

In its sample, this clone was seen once. One junction end disagrees with the germline gene, perhaps due to a read error. The gene calls are TRBV7-7 and TRBJ2-1; D is ambiguous. From germline, CDR1 is SSHAT and CDR2 FNYEAQ (reference sequence). The CDR3 is 15 residues long. The CDR3 DNA reads TGTGCTAGCAGCCCAATTAACCTACTATACAATGAGCAGTTCTTC. This codes for CASSPINLLYNEQFF.

The chain is built from TRBV29-1 and TRBJ2-2; 11 bases fit TRBD2. The CDR3 totals 15 residues. Germline V gene sequence: CDR1 SQVTM, CDR2 ANQGSEA. Losses at the gene ends were 7 bases for V and 2 bases for J; bases not matched to a gene: 6. Here the CDR3 reads CSAPLAGVNTGELFF. The CDR3 bases are TGCAGCGCCCCACTAGCGGGGGTCAACACCGGGGAGCTGTTTTTT.

The J gene is TRBJ1-5, the V gene TRBV28; D not resolved. Germline assignment: CDR1 MDHEN and CDR2 SYDVKM. The CDR3 runs 13 residues. Trimming left V 6 bases short and J 6 bases short, with 12 bases between. CDR3 sequence (DNA): TGTGCCAGCAGCCCCGGAGGCGCTCAGCCCCAGCATTTT. Translated, it gives CASSPGGAQPQHF.

V usage is TRBV6-5 and J usage is TRBJ2-5, with 7 bases aligning to TRBD2. This CDR3 spans 14 amino acids. Germline CDR1 MNHEY, CDR2 SVGAGI. With V trimmed by 6 bases and J by 2 bases, 6 bases remained unmatched. CDR3 coding DNA: TGTGCCAGCAGGACGGGACTACCGCAAGAGACCCAGTACTTC. Its translation: CASRTGLPQETQYF.

The rearrangement uses TRBV9 and TRBJ1-3; D is ambiguous. V was trimmed by 4 bases and J by 0 bases, leaving 2 bases between them. The CDR3 runs 12 residues. Germline V lookup: CDR1 SGDLS, CDR2 YYNGEE. This CDR3 reads CASSRSGNTIYF. The CDR3, as DNA: TGTGCCAGCAGCCGCTCTGGAAACACCATATATTTT. Using reference TRBV9 and TRBJ1-3 for the parts outside the CDR3, the full variable domain is DSGVTQTPKHLITATGQRVTLRCSPRSGDLSVYWYQQSLDQGLQFLIQYYNGEERAKGNILERFSAQQFPDLHSELNLSSLELGDSALYFCASSRSGNTIYFGEGSWLTVV.

This clone was observed a single time. CDR3 sequence reads: CASSLSGLAGGQFF. The CDR3 DNA follows: TGTGCCAGCAGCTTGAGTGGCCTAGCGGGGGGGCAGTTCTTC. The chain recombines TRBV5-6 with TRBJ2-1; 11 bases are a match to TRBD2. Germline CDR1 and CDR2: SGHDT and YYEEEE. J gave up 12 bases and V 1 base, and 6 bases lay outside the gene matches. The CDR3 is 14 residues long.

Sample share makes this clone medium-sized. The chain uses TRBV28 and TRBJ1-2; 10 bases line up with TRBD1. J lost 1 base, V lost 10 bases, and 9 bases had no gene match. This CDR3 is 15 amino acids long. From germline, CDR1 is MDHEN and CDR2 SYDVKM. Written as DNA, the CDR3 is TGTGCCACCCCCCCGAGGACAGGGGGTAACTATGGCTACACCTTC. As protein: CATPPRTGGNYGYTF.

The rearrangement uses TRBV27 and TRBJ2-2; tentative D call: TRBD1 (7 bases). This CDR3 is built from 14 residues. V dropped 9 bases and J dropped 5 bases, with 16 bases sitting between them. Germline CDR1 is MNHEY and CDR2 is SMNVEV (reference sequence). The CDR3 DNA reads as TGTGCCAGTCAGCGACAGGGAGGTACCGGGGAGCTGTTTTTT. Translating it yields CASQRQGGTGELFF.

The chain uses TRBV25-1 and TRBJ1-3, with TRBD1 matching over 7 bases. J was trimmed by 7 bases and V by 2 bases; bases with no gene match: 8. The CDR3 totals 15 residues. Germline V gene lookup returns CDR1 MGHDK and CDR2 SYGVNS. This CDR3 is CASSEPGGSPNTIYF. In DNA, the CDR3 is TGTGCCAGCAGTGAACCAGGGGGTTCTCCCAACACCATATATTTT.

This clone was recorded a few times. V usage is TRBV10-3 and J usage is TRBJ2-2, with TRBD2 matching 10 bases. The CDR3 sequence is 14 residues long. CDR1 is ENHRY and CDR2 is SYGVKD in the germline V gene. V shed 8 bases, J shed 4 bases, and the junction held 4 bases outside the gene matches. Written as DNA, the CDR3 is TGTGCCATCGGGAGCGGGGGGGTCACCGGGGAGCTGTTTTTT. It yields the protein CAIGSGGVTGELFF.

This rearrangement joins TRBV5-1 to TRBJ1-2, with 8 bases that match TRBD1. The CDR3 runs 16 residues. V lost 4 bases to trimming and J lost 0 bases; unmatched junction nucleotides: 8. The germline gives CDR1 SGHRS, CDR2 YFSETQ. CDR3 sequence reads: CASSPGGQVPNYGYTF. Here the CDR3 DNA reads TGCGCCAGCAGCCCGGGGGGACAGGTACCTAACTATGGCTACACCTTC.

The genes are TRBV19 and TRBJ1-3, with D hard to call. The CDR3 extends over 18 amino acids. Germline values: CDR1 LNHDA, CDR2 SQIVND (reference sequence). Trimming took off 4 bases at V and 0 bases at J, with 19 bases between the two ends. The DNA for the CDR3 is TGTGCCAGTAGTAGAGACGGGAGTCCTGGTTTCTCTGGAAACACCATATATTTT. Its protein is CASSRDGSPGFSGNTIYF.

This chain connects TRBV11-3 to TRBJ1-4, with D possibly TRBD1 on 5 matching bases. V lost 0 bases, J lost 13 bases, and 18 bases lay in between. The germline CDR1 and CDR2 sequences are SGHNT and YENEEA. CDR3 length: 15 amino acids. The CDR3 loop is CASSLEQGARGGLFF. The CDR3 DNA sequence: TGTGCCAGCAGCTTAGAACAAGGGGCCCGTGGTGGACTGTTTTTT.

The V and J genes are TRBV11-2 and TRBJ2-1; D is ambiguous. This CDR3 is 14 amino acids long. V lost 1 base, J lost 7 bases, and 11 bases lay in between. CDR1 is SGHAT, CDR2 FQNNGV, per germline. The CDR3 nucleotides read TGTGCCAGCAGCTTAGGTTACAATCCGAATGAGCAGTTCTTC. Residues: CASSLGYNPNEQFF.

The chain recombines TRBV28 with TRBJ2-2; TRBD2 agrees at 14 bases. Germline CDR1 MDHEN, CDR2 SYDVKM. The V segment lost 4 bases and the J segment 6 bases; nucleotides outside the gene matches: 7. CDR3 length: 17 amino acids. The CDR3 DNA sequence: TGTGCCAGCAGTTCCCCCACGGGACTAGCGGGGGCCGGGGAGCTGTTTTTT. Translating gives CASSSPTGLAGAGELFF.

The V call is TRBV11-2, the J call TRBJ1-6; 7 bases fit TRBD1. Germline values: CDR1 SGHAT, CDR2 FQNNGV. Losses at the gene ends were 0 bases for V and 10 bases for J; bases not matched to a gene: 9. The length of the CDR3 is 16 residues. The DNA of the CDR3 is TGTGCCAGCAGCTTAGATTTGGGGACAGAGCGATCACCCCTCCACTTT. It specifies CASSLDLGTERSPLHF. The entire variable domain, with the rest obtained from reference TRBV11-2 and TRBJ1-6, is as follows: EAGVAQSPRYKIIEKRQSVAFWCNPISGHATLYWYQQILGQGPKLLIQFQNNGVVDDSQLPKDRFSAERLKGVDSTLKIQPAKLEDSAVYLCASSLDLGTERSPLHFGNGTRLTVT.

V usage is TRBV19 and J usage is TRBJ2-2, with 10 positions matching TRBD1. CDR1 and CDR2 (germline): LNHDA, SQIVND (reference sequence). CDR3 length: 15 amino acids. Unmatched junction bases numbered 6, after V lost 6 bases and J lost 5 bases. This chain's CDR3 is CASRRTGGLTGELFF. In DNA form, the CDR3 reads TGTGCCAGTAGGAGGACAGGGGGTTTAACCGGGGAGCTGTTTTTT.

The chain couples TRBV6-1 to TRBJ1-4, with no clear D. Germline CDR1 is MNHNS and CDR2 is SASEGT. The CDR3 totals 13 residues. Trimming pared 0 bases from V and 10 bases from J, leaving 9 bases between. DNA of the CDR3: TGTGCCAGCAGTGAAGCCCAGGTTCGAAAACTGTTTTTT. As protein: CASSEAQVRKLFF.

This rearrangement joins TRBV5-5 to TRBJ2-5, with 7 bases fitting TRBD1. Per germline, CDR1 SGHKS and CDR2 YYEKEE (reference sequence). CDR3 size: 16 residues. The junction had 8 bases not matched to a gene; V was cut back by 3 bases and J by 0 bases. The chain's CDR3 is CASSSPPGTDQETQYF. CDR3 DNA sequence: TGTGCCAGCAGCTCACCCCCCGGGACAGACCAAGAGACCCAGTACTTC.

The V gene is TRBV11-3, the J gene TRBJ1-1, with a weak D call TRBD1 (6 bases). Germline V CDR1 and CDR2: SGHNT, YENEEA. V lost 2 bases and J lost 0, with 10 bases in between. This CDR3 contains 15 residues. Here the CDR3 DNA reads TGTGCCAGCAGCTTAATTGGGGGCTTGAACACTGAAGCTTTCTTT. This sequence encodes CASSLIGGLNTEAFF. Full variable domain (rest looked up from reference TRBV11-3 and TRBJ1-1): EAGVVQSPRYKIIEKKQPVAFWCNPISGHNTLYWYLQNLGQGPELLIRYENEEAVDDSQLPKDRFSAERLKGVDSTLKIQPAELGDSAVYLCASSLIGGLNTEAFFGQGTRLTVV.

In its sample, this clone was seen once. This chain connects TRBV28 to TRBJ1-2; 7 bases match TRBD1. The CDR3 is 14 residues long. Trimming cost V 6 bases and J 4 bases; bases outside gene matches: 8. Germline CDR1 reads MDHEN; CDR2 reads SYDVKM. CDR3 sequence reads: CASSPRTGVYGYTF. In DNA, the CDR3 is TGTGCCAGCAGCCCGCGGACAGGCGTCTATGGCTACACCTTC.

The chain uses TRBV13 and TRBJ1-2; possibly TRBD1 for D (5 bases). Per the germline V gene, CDR1 is PRHDT and CDR2 is FYEKMQ (reference sequence). Trimming removed 3 bases from V and 8 bases from J, with 10 bases in between. The CDR3 extends over 12 amino acids. The CDR3, as DNA: TGTGCCAGCAGCTTGGCAGGGAACGGCTACACCTTC. Amino acid sequence: CASSLAGNGYTF.

Here the CDR3 DNA reads TGTGCCAGTAGTATATTATTCCGGACAGGGGGCGCAGGAATAGCTGAAGCTTTCTTT. Translating gives CASSILFRTGGAGIAEAFF. This chain joins TRBV19 and TRBJ1-1; TRBD1 matches at 11 bases. V gave up 2 bases and J gave up 6 bases; unmatched junction bases: 17. The CDR3 is made up of 19 amino acids. CDR1 is LNHDA and CDR2 is SQIVND in the germline V gene (reference sequence). Full variable domain (outside the CDR3, taken from reference TRBV19 and TRBJ1-1): DGGITQSPKYLFRKEGQNVTLSCEQNLNHDAMYWYRQDPGQGLRLIYYSQIVNDFQKGDIAEGYSVSREKKESFPLTVTSAQKNPTAFYLCASSILFRTGGAGIAEAFFGQGTRLTVV.

This clone appeared many times. The chain carries TRBV11-3 and TRBJ2-5; D is perhaps TRBD1 (5 bases). This CDR3 contains 17 residues. Trimming cost V 5 bases and J 2 bases, with 21 bases left between them. Germline assignment: CDR1 SGHNT and CDR2 YENEEA. CDR3 nucleotides: TGTGCCAGCAGCCATCACCGCGACAGCCTGGGGCAAGAGACCCAGTACTTC. This codes for CASSHHRDSLGQETQYF.

This clone was observed a single time. The rearrangement uses TRBV30 and TRBJ2-7, with 9 bases fitting TRBD1. Trimming removed 5 bases from V and 5 bases from J; junction bases left unmatched: 7. The CDR3 is made up of 13 amino acids. Germline CDR1 reads GTSNPN; CDR2 reads SVGIG (reference sequence). Here the CDR3 reads CAWAGTGSDEQYF. The DNA of the CDR3 is TGTGCCTGGGCCGGGACAGGGAGCGACGAGCAGTACTTC.

The chain has TRBV28 and TRBJ1-1; 10 nucleotides line up with TRBD1. The junction had 8 bases not matched to a gene; V was cut back by 4 bases and J by 0 bases. CDR1 and CDR2 from the germline V gene are MDHEN and SYDVKM. The CDR3 loop spans 17 amino acids. CDR3 loop: CASSSWTGGPMNTEAFF. The CDR3 region has the DNA TGTGCCAGCAGTTCCTGGACAGGGGGTCCTATGAACACTGAAGCTTTCTTT.

The chain employs TRBV28 and TRBJ2-7; 10 positions match TRBD1. This CDR3 has 15 residues. With V trimmed by 5 bases and J by 0 bases, 4 bases remained unmatched. The germline CDR1 and CDR2 sequences are MDHEN and SYDVKM. The CDR3 protein is CASSGQGGSSYEQYF. The CDR3 region has the DNA TGTGCCAGCAGTGGACAGGGGGGGAGCTCCTACGAGCAGTACTTC.

This clone occurred a few times. CDR3 residues: CASSQAVDRGSYEQYF. The CDR3 DNA reads TGCGCCAGCAGCCAAGCGGTCGACAGGGGCTCCTACGAGCAGTACTTC. The chain recombines TRBV4-1 with TRBJ2-7, with TRBD1 identical over 8 bases. Looked up from germline, CDR1 is MGHRA and CDR2 is YSYEKL. CDR3 length equals 16 residues. J gave up 0 bases and V 1 base, and 5 bases lay outside the gene matches.

The chain has TRBV9 and TRBJ1-6; 8 bases are a match to TRBD1. Germline values: CDR1 SGDLS, CDR2 YYNGEE. Losses at the gene ends were 3 bases for V and 10 bases for J; bases not matched to a gene: 6. The CDR3 is 14 amino acids. The CDR3 DNA reads as TGTGCCAGCAGCGGGACAGGGTCCGGCTCACCCCTCCACTTT. It specifies CASSGTGSGSPLHF.

The rearrangement uses TRBV5-1 and TRBJ1-5; no firm D call. V was pared by 1 base and J by 2 bases, with 4 bases between. The CDR3 is 13 residues long. CDR1 and CDR2 from the germline V gene are SGHRS and YFSETQ. As DNA, the CDR3 is TGCGCCAGCAGCTTGATCGGCAATCAGCCCCAGCATTTT. As protein: CASSLIGNQPQHF.

In this sample, this clone turned up a few times. The chain carries TRBV4-1 and TRBJ1-2, with 7 nucleotides matching TRBD1. The V gene end was trimmed by 3 bases and the J gene end by 3 bases; junction bases not matched to a gene: 13. The CDR3 totals 17 residues. The V gene's germline CDR1 is MGHRA and CDR2 YSYEKL. As DNA, the CDR3 is TGCGCCAGCAGCCAGACCACAGGGGATCCTACTCACTATGGCTACACCTTC. Protein sequence: CASSQTTGDPTHYGYTF.